This T cell receptor (beta chain) was recovered during a study of shared clonotypes between healthy human individuals. As for the study in general: The donor group consisted of a couple of women and a few men, aged 18 to 49. Per donor, CD8 memory used one plate, CD8 naive used two, CD4 memory used three and CD4 naive used three.

Naive CD8 cells were CD45RO-negative, positively selected for CCR7, excluding terminally differentiated effector memory CD45RA+ cells. Within Nashville, Tennessee resided all donors, each a Caucasian adult. V was cut by 5 bases and J by 9 bases, with 14 bases left in between. There are 13 residues in the CDR3. Germline CDR1 is MNHEY and CDR2 is SMNVEV (reference sequence). Deep-level running was used for the assay. Profiled with immunoSEQ multiplex PCR; TCRdb holds only in-frame clones, not every one. The table shows around 1.9 million clones, with under 95% occurring only once. The clonotype was recovered from a man between 18 and 29 years old in good health. Some clones in this sample may be carry-over from other donors' samples. The specimen was naive CD8+ T cells from PBMCs. The V gene is TRBV27, the J gene TRBJ2-1; no clear D. DNA of the CDR3: TGTGCCAGCAGTCTACGAATTGGAGTTGAGCAGTTCTTC. This gives the protein CASSLRIGVEQFF.